This TCR beta chain was identified in a study of T cells in narcolepsy. Repertoires were generated with immunoSEQ multiplex PCR, while TCRdb's copy carries only in-frame clones and drops some. In the table there are about 41,000 clones, about nine tenths of which are singletons. Notes on the study in general: Blood of same and different patients, but not healthy controls, reportedly held recurring autoreactive clonotypes. HCRT-specific and TRIB2-specific autoreactive clonotypes appeared among same-patient CSF and blood CD4+ clonotypes.

The CDR3 length is 11 residues. Germline CDR1 MNHEY, CDR2 SMNVEV (reference sequence). V dropped 5 bases and J dropped 14 bases, with 15 bases sitting between them. Notes on this clone: The antigen remains unidentified.

The sequencing input was CD45RA- memory CD4+ T cells from PBMCs. This receptor was identified in a human donor with narcolepsy. The chain has TRBV27 and TRBJ1-2; D uncertain. CDR3 residues: CASSPWTGETF. The CDR3 DNA is TGTGCCAGCAGTCCCTGGACGGGAGAAACCTTC.